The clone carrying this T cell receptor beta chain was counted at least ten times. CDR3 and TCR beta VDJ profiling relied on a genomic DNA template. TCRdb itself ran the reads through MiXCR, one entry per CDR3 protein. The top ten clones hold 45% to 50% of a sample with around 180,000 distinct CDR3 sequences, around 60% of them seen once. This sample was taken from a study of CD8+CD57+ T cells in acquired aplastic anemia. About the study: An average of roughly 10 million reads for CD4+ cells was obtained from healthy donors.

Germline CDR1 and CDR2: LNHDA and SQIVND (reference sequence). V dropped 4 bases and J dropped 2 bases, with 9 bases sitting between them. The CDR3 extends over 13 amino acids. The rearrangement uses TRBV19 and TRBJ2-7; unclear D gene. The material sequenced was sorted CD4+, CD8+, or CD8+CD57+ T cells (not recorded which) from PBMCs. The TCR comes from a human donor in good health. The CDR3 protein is CASSSGRTYEQYF. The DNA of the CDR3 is TGTGCCAGTAGTAGTGGCCGCACCTACGAGCAGTACTTC.